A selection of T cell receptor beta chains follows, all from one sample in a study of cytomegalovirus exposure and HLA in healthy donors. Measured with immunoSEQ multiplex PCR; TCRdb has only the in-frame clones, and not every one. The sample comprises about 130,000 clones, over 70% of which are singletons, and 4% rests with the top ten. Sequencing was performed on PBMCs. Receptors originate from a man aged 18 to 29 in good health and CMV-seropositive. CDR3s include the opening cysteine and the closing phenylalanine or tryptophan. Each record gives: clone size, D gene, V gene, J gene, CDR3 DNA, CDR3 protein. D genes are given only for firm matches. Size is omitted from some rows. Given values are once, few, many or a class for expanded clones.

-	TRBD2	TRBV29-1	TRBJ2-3	TGCAGCACAATACTAGCGGGAGATACGCAGTATTTT	CSTILAGDTQYF
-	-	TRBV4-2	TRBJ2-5	TGTGCCAGCAGCCAAGGATCCCAACAGGGCGGAGAGACCCAGTACTTC	CASSQGSQQGGETQYF
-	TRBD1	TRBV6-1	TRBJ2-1	TGTGCCAGCAGTTTAGACAGGGCATCCAATGAGCAGTTCTTC	CASSLDRASNEQFF
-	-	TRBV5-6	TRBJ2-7	TGTGCCAGCACCCGAGTCGGCGGGGATGGGCTCTACGAGCAGTACTTC	CASTRVGGDGLYEQYF
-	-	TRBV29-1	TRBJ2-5	TGCAGCGTTGTCTTGTCGGAGAAAGAGACCCAGTACTTC	CSVVLSEKETQYF
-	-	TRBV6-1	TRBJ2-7	TGTGCCACGTACGAGCAGTACTTC	CATYEQYF
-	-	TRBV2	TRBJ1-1	TGTGCCAGCAGTGAGGGGGGACTTAAGGGGGCTTTCTTT	CASSEGGLKGAFF
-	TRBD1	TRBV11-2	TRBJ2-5	TGTGCCAGCAGCTTGTACCGGGACAGGGGGCCGACCCAGTACTTC	CASSLYRDRGPTQYF
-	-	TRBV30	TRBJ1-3	TGTGCCTGGAGAGAGGGCTCTGGAAACACCATATATTTT	CAWREGSGNTIYF
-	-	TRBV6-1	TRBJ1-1	TGTGCCAGCAGTGAGGCCCTCCGTTGGACTGAAGCTTTCTTT	CASSEALRWTEAFF
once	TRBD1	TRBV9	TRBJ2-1	TGTGCCAGCAGCCCAAGACAGGGGAGCTCCTACAATGAGCAGTTCTTC	CASSPRQGSSYNEQFF